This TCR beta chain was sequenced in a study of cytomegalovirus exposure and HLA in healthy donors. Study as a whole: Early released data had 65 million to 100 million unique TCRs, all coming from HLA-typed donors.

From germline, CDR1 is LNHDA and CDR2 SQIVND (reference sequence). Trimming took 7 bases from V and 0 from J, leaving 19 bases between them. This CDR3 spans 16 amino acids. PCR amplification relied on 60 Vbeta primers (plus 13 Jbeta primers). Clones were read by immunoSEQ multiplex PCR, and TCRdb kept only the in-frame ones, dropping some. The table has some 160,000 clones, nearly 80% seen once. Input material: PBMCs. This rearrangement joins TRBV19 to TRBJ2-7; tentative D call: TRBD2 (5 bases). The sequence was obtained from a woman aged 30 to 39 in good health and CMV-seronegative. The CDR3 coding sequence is TGTGCCAGTACCAAAAGCGGACTGTCAAGCTCCTACGAGCAGTACTTC. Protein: CASTKSGLSSSYEQYF.